The rows below give T cell receptor beta chains drawn from one sample of a study of patients and donors after allogeneic stem cell transplantation. MiXCR, run by TCRdb on the RT-PCR reads, gives a single entry per CDR3 protein. The data show roughly 940,000 distinct CDR3 sequences, 18% seen once. What was sequenced was blood, either unsorted or a sorted T cell fraction (not recorded which). These receptors were collected from a human donor who was either an allogeneic HSCT recipient or a stem cell or donor lymphocyte infusion donor (not recorded which). It is not recorded whose cells these are; they may come from a transplant donor. The CDR3 runs from the conserved cysteine through the conserved F or W. D genes are given only for firm matches. The size entry is marked missing in some rows and otherwise reads once, few, many or a size class.

clone_size: -; j_call: TRBJ1-1; cdr3_length: 16; d_call: -; v_call: TRBV9; cdr3_aa: CASSVESVILNTEAFF; cdr3_nt: TGTGCCAGCAGCGTAGAATCAGTAATACTGAACACTGAAGCTTTCTTT
clone_size: few; j_call: TRBJ1-2; cdr3_length: 14; d_call: TRBD1; v_call: TRBV29-1; cdr3_aa: CSVREDGTAHGYTF; cdr3_nt: TGCAGCGTTAGGGAGGACGGGACAGCCCATGGCTACACCTTC
clone_size: few; j_call: TRBJ2-2; cdr3_length: 16; d_call: -; v_call: TRBV6-2/TRBV6-3; cdr3_aa: CASSRGQIRAFGELFF; cdr3_nt: TGTGCCAGCAGTCGAGGACAAATACGGGCCTTTGGGGAGCTGTTTTTT
clone_size: few; j_call: TRBJ2-1; cdr3_length: 15; d_call: TRBD2; v_call: TRBV12-3/TRBV12-4; cdr3_aa: CASSVSGGARYEQFF; cdr3_nt: TGTGCCAGCAGTGTTAGCGGGGGGGCTCGCTATGAGCAGTTCTTC
clone_size: -; j_call: TRBJ2-1; cdr3_length: 12; d_call: -; v_call: TRBV29-1; cdr3_aa: CSVESMSNEQFF; cdr3_nt: TGCAGCGTTGAAAGCATGAGCAATGAGCAGTTCTTC
clone_size: -; j_call: TRBJ2-3; cdr3_length: 14; d_call: -; v_call: TRBV30; cdr3_aa: CACRLATSTDTQYF; cdr3_nt: TGTGCCTGCCGGCTAGCGACTAGCACAGATACGCAGTATTTT
clone_size: -; j_call: TRBJ1-5; cdr3_length: 17; d_call: -; v_call: TRBV2; cdr3_aa: CASSEDVPSATNQPQHF; cdr3_nt: TGTGCCAGCAGTGAAGATGTACCTTCAGCGACCAATCAGCCCCAGCATTTT
clone_size: -; j_call: TRBJ1-5; cdr3_length: 17; d_call: -; v_call: TRBV20-1; cdr3_aa: CSARDGDVGGRGQPQHF; cdr3_nt: TGCAGTGCTAGAGATGGAGACGTCGGGGGCCGGGGTCAGCCCCAGCATTTT
clone_size: few; j_call: TRBJ1-6; cdr3_length: 14; d_call: -; v_call: TRBV29-1; cdr3_aa: CSVESGQGNSPLHF; cdr3_nt: TGCAGCGTTGAGTCGGGTCAGGGTAATTCACCCCTCCACTTT
clone_size: few; j_call: TRBJ2-2; cdr3_length: 16; d_call: TRBD1; v_call: TRBV5-1; cdr3_aa: CASATGGLKNTGELFF; cdr3_nt: TGCGCCAGCGCAACAGGGGGCTTGAAGAACACCGGGGAGCTGTTTTTT
clone_size: few; j_call: TRBJ2-2; cdr3_length: 15; d_call: -; v_call: TRBV27; cdr3_aa: CASSNPGRYTGELFF; cdr3_nt: TGTGCCAGCAGTAACCCGGGACGCTACACCGGGGAGCTGTTTTTT
clone_size: few; j_call: TRBJ1-4; cdr3_length: 15; d_call: -; v_call: TRBV5-1; cdr3_aa: CASSGGQTTNEKLFF; cdr3_nt: TGCGCCAGCAGCGGCGGACAGACAACTAATGAAAAACTGTTTTTT
clone_size: few; j_call: TRBJ2-7; cdr3_length: 16; d_call: TRBD2; v_call: TRBV6-1; cdr3_aa: CASSATSGGLVREQYF; cdr3_nt: TGTGCCAGCAGTGCCACTAGCGGGGGCTTGGTTCGGGAGCAGTACTTC
clone_size: few; j_call: TRBJ2-2; cdr3_length: 11; d_call: -; v_call: TRBV12-3/TRBV12-4; cdr3_aa: CASMWVGELFF; cdr3_nt: TGTGCCAGCATGTGGGTCGGGGAGCTGTTTTTT
clone_size: -; j_call: TRBJ2-6; cdr3_length: 17; d_call: TRBD1; v_call: TRBV7-9; cdr3_aa: CASSLGGGAPGANVLTF; cdr3_nt: TGTGCCAGCAGCTTAGGAGGGGGCGCCCCTGGGGCCAACGTCCTGACTTTC
clone_size: once; j_call: TRBJ2-3; cdr3_length: 16; d_call: -; v_call: TRBV9; cdr3_aa: CASSVDRPGTTDTQYF; cdr3_nt: TGTGCCAGCAGCGTAGATCGACCGGGGACCACAGATACGCAGTATTTT
clone_size: -; j_call: TRBJ1-1; cdr3_length: 14; d_call: -; v_call: TRBV7-3; cdr3_aa: CASRGTSTGTEAFF; cdr3_nt: TGTGCCAGCAGAGGAACCTCTACCGGCACTGAAGCTTTCTTT
clone_size: -; j_call: TRBJ2-7; cdr3_length: 16; d_call: TRBD2; v_call: TRBV7-9; cdr3_aa: CASSIGGGLADYEQYF; cdr3_nt: TGTGCCAGCAGCATAGGGGGAGGACTAGCGGACTACGAGCAGTACTTC
clone_size: -; j_call: TRBJ1-2; cdr3_length: 14; d_call: -; v_call: TRBV7-3; cdr3_aa: CASSRTGTVYGYTF; cdr3_nt: TGTGCCAGCAGCCGTACCGGGACGGTTTATGGCTACACCTTC
clone_size: -; j_call: TRBJ2-5; cdr3_length: 15; d_call: -; v_call: TRBV4-1; cdr3_aa: CASSHTDGAGVTQYF; cdr3_nt: TGCGCCAGCAGCCACACCGACGGTGCCGGGGTTACCCAGTACTTC
clone_size: few; j_call: TRBJ2-3; cdr3_length: 16; d_call: TRBD2; v_call: TRBV12-3/TRBV12-4; cdr3_aa: CASSPSGVGPTDTQYF; cdr3_nt: TGTGCCAGCAGTCCTAGCGGGGTGGGACCCACAGATACGCAGTATTTT
clone_size: many; j_call: TRBJ2-7; cdr3_length: 13; d_call: -; v_call: TRBV12-3/TRBV12-4; cdr3_aa: CASSYTVKGEQYF; cdr3_nt: TGTGCCAGCAGTTATACGGTGAAAGGCGAGCAGTACTTC
clone_size: -; j_call: TRBJ1-2; cdr3_length: 12; d_call: -; v_call: TRBV6-2/TRBV6-3; cdr3_aa: CASSRDQGGYTF; cdr3_nt: TGTGCCAGCAGTCGGGATCAGGGTGGCTACACCTTC
clone_size: few; j_call: TRBJ2-1; cdr3_length: 13; d_call: TRBD2; v_call: TRBV10-3; cdr3_aa: CAIASGSYNEQFF; cdr3_nt: TGTGCCATCGCTAGCGGTTCCTACAATGAGCAGTTCTTC
clone_size: -; j_call: TRBJ1-2; cdr3_length: 17; d_call: TRBD1; v_call: TRBV6-5; cdr3_aa: CASSYFARDRVFYGYTF; cdr3_nt: TGTGCCAGCAGTTACTTCGCCCGGGACAGGGTCTTCTATGGCTACACCTTC
clone_size: few; j_call: TRBJ1-5; cdr3_length: 15; d_call: -; v_call: TRBV6-1; cdr3_aa: CASSLRGRSNQPQHF; cdr3_nt: TGTGCCAGCAGCCTACGGGGACGGAGCAATCAGCCCCAGCATTTT
clone_size: few; j_call: TRBJ1-5; cdr3_length: 12; d_call: -; v_call: TRBV10-3; cdr3_aa: CAISESEQPQHF; cdr3_nt: TGTGCCATCAGTGAGTCGGAGCAGCCCCAGCATTTT
clone_size: -; j_call: TRBJ2-1; cdr3_length: 16; d_call: -; v_call: TRBV29-1; cdr3_aa: CSVVTRGQSSYNEQFF; cdr3_nt: TGCAGCGTTGTTACCCGGGGGCAGAGCTCCTACAATGAGCAGTTCTTC
clone_size: -; j_call: TRBJ2-7; cdr3_length: 15; d_call: TRBD1; v_call: TRBV28; cdr3_aa: CASSLRGTGVHEQYF; cdr3_nt: TGTGCCAGCAGTTTACGTGGGACAGGGGTCCACGAGCAGTACTTC
clone_size: few; j_call: TRBJ2-1; cdr3_length: 15; d_call: TRBD1; v_call: TRBV6-1; cdr3_aa: CASSELDRGRNEQFF; cdr3_nt: TGTGCCAGCAGTGAACTGGACAGGGGACGGAATGAGCAGTTCTTC
clone_size: many; j_call: TRBJ2-5; cdr3_length: 14; d_call: -; v_call: TRBV5-1; cdr3_aa: CASSLGNEGKTQYF; cdr3_nt: TGCGCCAGCAGCTTGGGAAACGAGGGAAAGACCCAGTACTTC
clone_size: -; j_call: TRBJ2-2; cdr3_length: 15; d_call: TRBD1; v_call: TRBV5-1; cdr3_aa: CASSLRQGATGELFF; cdr3_nt: TGCGCCAGCAGCTTACGACAGGGGGCAACCGGGGAGCTGTTTTTT
clone_size: -; j_call: TRBJ1-2; cdr3_length: 17; d_call: TRBD1; v_call: TRBV2; cdr3_aa: CASSIRDRGGSNYGYTF; cdr3_nt: TGTGCCAGCAGCATACGGGACAGGGGAGGATCTAACTATGGCTACACCTTC
clone_size: few; j_call: TRBJ2-6; cdr3_length: 18; d_call: -; v_call: TRBV7-8; cdr3_aa: CASSPGGSGDSGANVLTF; cdr3_nt: TGTGCCAGCAGCCCAGGGGGTAGCGGGGACTCTGGGGCCAACGTCCTGACTTTC
clone_size: -; j_call: TRBJ1-6; cdr3_length: 17; d_call: -; v_call: TRBV19; cdr3_aa: CASSPRARGGYNSPLHF; cdr3_nt: TGTGCCAGTAGTCCCCGCGCCAGGGGCGGATATAATTCACCCCTCCACTTT
clone_size: few; j_call: TRBJ2-5; cdr3_length: 13; d_call: -; v_call: TRBV29-1; cdr3_aa: CSAGGGIQETQYF; cdr3_nt: TGCAGCGCCGGAGGAGGGATCCAAGAGACCCAGTACTTC
clone_size: -; j_call: TRBJ2-5; cdr3_length: 14; d_call: TRBD2; v_call: TRBV27; cdr3_aa: CASSSTSGGETQYF; cdr3_nt: TGTGCCAGCAGTTCTACTAGCGGGGGAGAGACCCAGTACTTC
clone_size: few; j_call: TRBJ1-5; cdr3_length: 14; d_call: TRBD1; v_call: TRBV20-1; cdr3_aa: CSASQGELNQPQHF; cdr3_nt: TGCAGTGCTTCACAGGGGGAGCTGAATCAGCCCCAGCATTTT
clone_size: -; j_call: TRBJ2-5; cdr3_length: 13; d_call: -; v_call: TRBV10-3; cdr3_aa: CATNRNLQETQYF; cdr3_nt: TGTGCCACGAACAGAAACCTACAAGAGACCCAGTACTTC
clone_size: -; j_call: TRBJ1-4; cdr3_length: 16; d_call: -; v_call: TRBV12-3/TRBV12-4; cdr3_aa: CASSSRRQNRAEKLFF; cdr3_nt: TGTGCCAGCAGTTCCAGAAGACAGAATCGCGCTGAAAAACTGTTTTTT
clone_size: many; j_call: TRBJ1-3; cdr3_length: 17; d_call: TRBD1; v_call: TRBV12-3/TRBV12-4; cdr3_aa: CASSFRGQGYSGNTIYF; cdr3_nt: TGTGCCAGCAGTTTCCGGGGACAGGGATACTCTGGAAACACCATATATTTT